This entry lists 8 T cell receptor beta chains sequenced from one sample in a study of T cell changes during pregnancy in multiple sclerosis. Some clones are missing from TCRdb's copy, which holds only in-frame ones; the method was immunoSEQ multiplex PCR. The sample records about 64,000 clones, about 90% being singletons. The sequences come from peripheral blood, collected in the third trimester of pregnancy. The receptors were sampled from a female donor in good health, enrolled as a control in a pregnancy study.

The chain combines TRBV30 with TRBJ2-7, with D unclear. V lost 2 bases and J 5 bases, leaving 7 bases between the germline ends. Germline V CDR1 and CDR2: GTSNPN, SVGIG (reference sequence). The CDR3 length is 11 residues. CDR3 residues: CAWSQSHEQYF. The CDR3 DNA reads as TGTGCCTGGAGTCAGTCCCACGAGCAGTACTTC.

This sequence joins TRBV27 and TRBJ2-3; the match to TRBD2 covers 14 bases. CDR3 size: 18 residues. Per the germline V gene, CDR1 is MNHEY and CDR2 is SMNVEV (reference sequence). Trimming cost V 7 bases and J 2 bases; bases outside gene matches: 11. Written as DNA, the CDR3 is TGTGCCAGCACTAAGACGGGACTAGCGGGAGCCAACACAGATACGCAGTATTTT. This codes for CASTKTGLAGANTDTQYF.

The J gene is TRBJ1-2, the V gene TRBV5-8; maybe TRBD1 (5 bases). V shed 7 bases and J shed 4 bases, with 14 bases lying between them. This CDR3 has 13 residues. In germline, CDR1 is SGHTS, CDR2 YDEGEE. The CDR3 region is CASQDTAGYGYTF. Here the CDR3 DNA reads TGTGCCAGCCAGGACACCGCCGGCTATGGCTACACCTTC.

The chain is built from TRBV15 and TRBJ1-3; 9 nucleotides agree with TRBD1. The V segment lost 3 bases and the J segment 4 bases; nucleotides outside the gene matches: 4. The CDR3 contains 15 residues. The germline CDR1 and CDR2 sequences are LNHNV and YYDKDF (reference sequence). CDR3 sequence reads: CATSRGQGNGNTIYF. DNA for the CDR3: TGTGCCACCAGCAGGGGACAGGGAAACGGAAACACCATATATTTT.

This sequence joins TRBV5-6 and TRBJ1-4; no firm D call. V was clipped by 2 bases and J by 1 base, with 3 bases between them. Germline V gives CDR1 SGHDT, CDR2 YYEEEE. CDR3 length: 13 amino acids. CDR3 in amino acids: CASSFGTNEKLFF. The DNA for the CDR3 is TGTGCCAGCAGCTTCGGAACTAATGAAAAACTGTTTTTT.

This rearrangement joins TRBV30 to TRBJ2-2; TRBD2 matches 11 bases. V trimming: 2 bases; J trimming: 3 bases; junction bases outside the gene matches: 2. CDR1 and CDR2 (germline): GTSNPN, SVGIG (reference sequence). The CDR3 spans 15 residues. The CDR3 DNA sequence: TGTGCCTGGAGTCGTAGCGGGAGGGACACCGGGGAGCTGTTTTTT. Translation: CAWSRSGRDTGELFF.

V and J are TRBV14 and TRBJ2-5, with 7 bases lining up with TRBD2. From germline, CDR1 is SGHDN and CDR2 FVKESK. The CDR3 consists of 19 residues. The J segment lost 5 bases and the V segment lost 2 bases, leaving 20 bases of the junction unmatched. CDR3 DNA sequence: TGTGCCAGCAGCCAATTGTCCTCCAGCGGGGCTCTCTTAGGGGAGACCCAGTACTTC. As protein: CASSQLSSSGALLGETQYF.

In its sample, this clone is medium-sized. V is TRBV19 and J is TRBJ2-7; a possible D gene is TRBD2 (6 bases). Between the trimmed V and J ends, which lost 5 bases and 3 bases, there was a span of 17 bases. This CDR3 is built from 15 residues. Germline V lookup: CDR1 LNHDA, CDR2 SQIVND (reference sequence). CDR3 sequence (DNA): TGTGCCAGTAGTCCCCGGGGTAGCGGAAACTACGAGCAGTACTTC. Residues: CASSPRGSGNYEQYF.